This TCR beta chain was identified in a study of cytomegalovirus exposure and HLA in healthy donors. Turning to this clone: Its antigen remains unidentified.

Study findings and constraints: Relative to the 666-donor mean, N-insertions were reportedly fewer in an Asian-associated ancestry cluster in a later analysis. There were some public TCRs occurring in many donors, but most TCR sequences were rare.

Germline CDR1 reads SGHVS; CDR2 reads FNYEAQ. The V end lost 5 bases, the J end lost 0 bases, and 18 bases lay between the germline ends. The CDR3 has 17 residues. PCR amplification relied on 60 Vbeta primers (plus 13 Jbeta primers). Methods used by the authors: In a later analysis, the count reached roughly 80 million unique TCR beta chains, with 10 million to 14 million shared. Method: immunoSEQ multiplex PCR; TCRdb's copy keeps in-frame clones and lacks some. V, J and clone size were drawn from that table, and D and trimming were deduced from the DNA. The sample consists of around 130,000 clones, about three quarters of them appearing once. Nominal health characterized the donors when sampled, though unrecorded immune exposures were likely.

The clonotype comes from a man in his forties in good health and CMV-seropositive. The sequenced sample was PBMCs. This sequence joins TRBV7-6 and TRBJ2-3; weak D call: TRBD1 (6 bases). The CDR3 DNA reads as TGTGCCAGCAGCCAAACTACAGGGAGAATGAGCACAGATACGCAGTATTTT. Residues: CASSQTTGRMSTDTQYF.